Described below is a single T cell receptor (beta chain) sequence and its context. In the original processing: Nucleated cell counts were estimated from reference gene primer amplification. The table came from immunoSEQ multiplex PCR; TCRdb's copy has only in-frame clones and leaves some out. Clone size and V and J calls were adopted from that table, with D and trimming inferred from the DNA. This table has 100,000 to 120,000 clones, around 80% appearing once. This entry is derived from a study of blood T cell repertoires in COVID-19. Across the whole study: Specimens from acute and convalescent COVID-19 originated in the United States, Italy and Spain. From T cells, B-cell-depleted T cells, or PBMCs came the material, which was cDNA or gDNA.

Per the germline V gene, CDR1 is KGHSH and CDR2 is LQKENI. Trimming took 3 bases from V and 6 from J; bases not matched to a gene: 3. This CDR3 has 15 residues. Sample: peripheral blood. This chain joins TRBV18 and TRBJ2-2; TRBD1 matches 11 bases. This clonotype was obtained from an elderly woman with acute or convalescent COVID-19. Here the CDR3 reads CASSPGQGVAGELFF. In DNA form, the CDR3 reads TGTGCCAGCTCACCGGGACAGGGGGTTGCCGGGGAGCTGTTTTTT.